One sample yielded the 13 T cell receptor beta chains listed below, sequenced in a study of human T cells and chemical hapten exposure. MiXCR, applied by TCRdb to the RACE reads, yields one record per CDR3 protein. The table has roughly 380,000 distinct CDR3 sequences, more than 5% seen once; the top ten hold around 5.8%. Time point meaning: patch test 2, 6 weeks after DPC sensitization. Sample treatment: therapeutic diphenylcyclopropenone sensitization with weekly scalp DPC. This specimen was whole blood, taken in connection with sensitization to the hapten diphenylcyclopropenone (DPC). These receptors were taken from a woman between 18 and 29 years old with alopecia areata. Some clones in this sample may be carry-over from other donors' samples.

This clonotype was observed a few times. The genes are TRBV4-1 and TRBJ2-3, with D unresolved. Trimming pared 4 bases from V and 4 bases from J, leaving 12 bases between. Germline V gene data show CDR1 as MGHRA and CDR2 as YSYEKL. The CDR3 is 14 residues long. CDR3 protein: CASSRTTYSDTQYF. The CDR3 DNA reads TGCGCCAGCAGCCGGACGACATATTCAGATACGCAGTATTTT.

Many counts were recorded for this clonotype. This rearrangement joins TRBV9 to TRBJ1-1; unclear D gene. The CDR3 sequence is 14 residues long. Looked up from germline, CDR1 is SGDLS and CDR2 is YYNGEE. V lost 0 bases and J 0 bases, leaving 6 bases between the germline ends. The CDR3: CASSVGVMNTEAFF. The DNA for the CDR3 is TGTGCCAGCAGCGTAGGGGTAATGAACACTGAAGCTTTCTTT.

This clonotype occurred a few times. The gene calls are TRBV9 and TRBJ1-6; D gene ambiguous. Germline V lookup: CDR1 SGDLS, CDR2 YYNGEE. This CDR3 has 14 amino acids. The germline V and J ends were trimmed by 0 bases and 2 bases, with 3 bases remaining between them. CDR3 nucleotides: TGTGCCAGCAGCGTAGCACCCTATAATTCACCCCTCCACTTT. Protein sequence: CASSVAPYNSPLHF.

This clonotype occurred a few times. The chain uses TRBV9 and TRBJ1-1; maybe TRBD1 (5 bases). Deletions cut 7 bases from V and 3 bases from J, with 16 bases between. CDR1 and CDR2 (germline): SGDLS, YYNGEE. The CDR3 is 14 amino acids. The chain's CDR3 is CASLLGAFDTEAFF. The CDR3 coding sequence is TGTGCCAGCCTACTCGGGGCGTTCGACACTGAAGCTTTCTTT.

This clonotype was observed a handful of times. The rearrangement joins TRBV7-3 to TRBJ2-6; D is unresolved. Trimming took 4 bases from V and 2 from J, leaving 9 bases between them. Germline CDR1 reads SGHTA; CDR2 reads FQGTGA. This CDR3 contains 15 residues. The CDR3 DNA follows: TGTGCCAGCAGCTCCCACGGAGCTGGGGCCAACGTCCTGACTTTC. Its protein is CASSSHGAGANVLTF.

This chain joins TRBV4-3 and TRBJ2-1; a weak D match, TRBD2 (6 bases). The V end lost 0 bases, the J end lost 1 base, and 22 bases lay between the germline ends. The CDR3 covers 20 residues. CDR1 LGHNA and CDR2 YSLEER come from the germline V gene. The CDR3 protein is CASSQDPQELGGFSYNEQFF. CDR3 nucleotide sequence: TGCGCCAGCAGCCAAGATCCCCAGGAGTTGGGGGGATTTTCCTACAATGAGCAGTTCTTC.

J is TRBJ2-3 and V is TRBV7-2; tentatively, D is TRBD1 or TRBD2 (5 bases each). CDR3 length: 16 amino acids. The V and J ends lost 5 bases and 0 bases respectively, with 15 bases between them. Germline assignment: CDR1 SGHTA and CDR2 FQGNSA. The CDR3 region is CASSPGFGDSTDTQYF. The CDR3 region has the DNA TGTGCCAGCAGCCCCGGTTTTGGGGACAGCACAGATACGCAGTATTTT.

The chain links TRBV5-6 to TRBJ1-1, with 9 bases fitting TRBD1. The germline V gene encodes CDR1 SGHDT and CDR2 YYEEEE. There are 16 residues in the CDR3. J was trimmed by 6 bases and V by 1 base; bases with no gene match: 10. CDR3 nucleotide sequence: TGTGCCAGCAGCTTGCCTGGGACAGGGCGGACCGCTGAAGCTTTCTTT. As protein: CASSLPGTGRTAEAFF.

The V gene is TRBV14, the J gene TRBJ1-4, with D tentatively TRBD1 (6 bases). The germline gives CDR1 SGHDN, CDR2 FVKESK. The germline V and J ends were trimmed by 1 base and 7 bases, with 16 bases remaining between them. The CDR3 is made up of 16 amino acids. Here the CDR3 DNA reads TGTGCCAGCAGCCAAGTAGCAGGGGCGCGGGGTGAAAAACTGTTTTTT. Amino acids: CASSQVAGARGEKLFF.

The DNA of the CDR3 is TGTGCCAGCAGTTTTCGGACAGCAGCCACAGATACGCAGTATTTT. It codes for CASSFRTAATDTQYF. This sequence joins TRBV27 and TRBJ2-3; the D gene is possibly TRBD1 (6 bases). Germline assignment: CDR1 MNHEY and CDR2 SMNVEV (reference sequence). With 3 bases removed from V and 2 bases from J, the gap between germline ends came to 12 bases. This CDR3 contains 15 residues.

A few counts support this clonotype. This rearrangement joins TRBV7-2 to TRBJ1-1; possible D gene TRBD1, 6 bases. Per the germline V gene, CDR1 is SGHTA and CDR2 is FQGNSA. Trimming stripped 3 bases from V and 1 base from J, with 9 bases between. This CDR3 has 14 residues. Here the CDR3 DNA reads TGTGCCAGCAGCTTCGACAGGTGGAACACTGAAGCTTTCTTT. This gives the protein CASSFDRWNTEAFF.

The genes are TRBV20-1 and TRBJ1-2, with a tentative D call TRBD1 (6 bases). This CDR3 contains 13 residues. Germline V gene data show CDR1 as DFQATT and CDR2 as SNEGSKA (reference sequence). Trimming removed 1 base from V and 4 bases from J, with 10 bases in between. The CDR3 protein is CSARARGIYGYTF. For the CDR3, the DNA is TGCAGTGCTAGAGCCAGGGGAATCTATGGCTACACCTTC.

This clonotype has ten or more counts. The V gene is TRBV11-2, the J gene TRBJ1-5; 7 bases line up with TRBD1. The CDR3 has 16 amino acids. The germline gives CDR1 SGHAT, CDR2 FQNNGV. After removal of 5 bases from V and 2 bases from J, the junction contained 9 bases not matched to a gene. The CDR3 nucleotides are TGTGCCAGCAGCCCCCTACAGGGGTCTGGCAATCAGCCCCAGCATTTT. This codes for CASSPLQGSGNQPQHF.